This T cell receptor beta chain derives from a study of vaccination and CD4 T cells after COVID-19. Study as a whole: Overlapping peptides of the spike proteins of SARS-CoV-2, HCoV-NL63, HCoV-OC43 and HCoV-229E were used for cell stimulation. Each control culture was treated with a CEFX pool, an HIV-1 Nef pool, or no peptide.

Concerning this clonotype itself: Antigen: not known.

The Oncomine TCR Beta short-read assay sequenced DNA from cultured CD4+ T cells. TCRdb re-derived calls from the PCR reads in MiXCR, one entry per CDR3 protein. The data show roughly 10,000 distinct CDR3 sequences, about four fifths seen once. Germline loops: CDR1 MNHEY, CDR2 SVGEGT. The V and J ends lost 6 bases and 7 bases, in that order; junction bases with no gene match: 9. This CDR3 is built from 15 residues. This sample's treatment: roughly 10-day PBMC culture with coronavirus spike peptide pools or control peptides (ViraFEST assay). Study findings and constraints: Spike mono-reactivity held for 304 of 307 vaccine-specific clones in convalescent patients. Among those convalescent, a median roughly 90% of reactive clones emerged solely post-vaccination.

The source is a human donor who had recovered from COVID-19. Sequencing input: CD4+ T cells from blood, cultured in vitro. The chain recombines TRBV6-2 or TRBV6-3 with TRBJ1-5; TRBD1 matches at 10 bases. CDR3 sequence: CASRRGTGDRQPQHF. Here the CDR3 DNA reads TGTGCCAGCAGACGTGGGACAGGGGACCGGCAGCCCCAGCATTTT.